Listed here are 8 T cell receptor beta chains from one sample, sequenced in a study of T cell responses to AZD1222 COVID-19 vaccine. Clones were sequenced by immunoSEQ multiplex PCR, and TCRdb holds only the in-frame ones, with some missing. The data show around 160,000 clones, around 90% seen once. The specimen was peripheral blood, collected 28 days after the second AZD1222 dose. All receptors come from an adult who received the AZD1222 COVID-19 vaccine.

This clone has only one observation. The rearrangement joins TRBV7-3 to TRBJ2-3, with D maybe TRBD1 (7 bases). From germline, CDR1 is SGHTA and CDR2 FQGTGA. The CDR3 is 14 residues long. Trimming shortened V by 5 bases and J by 4 bases, and 13 bases separated the two germline ends. CDR3 coding DNA: TGTGCCAGCAGCGCCCAGGGGGGCCCAGATACGCAGTATTTT. It yields the protein CASSAQGGPDTQYF.

This clone was counted once. The chain is built from TRBV4-3 and TRBJ2-7, with D tentatively TRBD2 (7 bases). The CDR3 extends over 15 amino acids. V was trimmed by 5 bases and J by 2 bases, leaving 16 bases between them. CDR1 and CDR2 (germline): LGHNA, YSLEER. CDR3 protein: CASSVREGGTYEQYF. The CDR3 nucleotides are TGCGCCAGCAGCGTCCGAGAGGGGGGGACCTACGAGCAGTACTTC.

This chain joins TRBV3-1 (or the pseudogene TRBV3-2) and TRBJ2-5; the match to TRBD2 covers 7 bases. The CDR3 length is 14 residues. Per germline, CDR1 LGHDT and CDR2 YNNKEL (reference sequence). V was clipped by 2 bases and J by 3 bases; unmatched bases: 3. CDR3 sequence: CASSQRLAEETQYF. As DNA, the CDR3 is TGTGCCAGCAGCCAACGGCTAGCGGAAGAGACCCAGTACTTC.

The chain links TRBV19 to TRBJ2-7; the match to TRBD2 covers 8 bases. The CDR3 totals 15 residues. V shed 0 bases, J shed 4 bases, and the junction held 5 bases outside the gene matches. Germline-derived CDR1 and CDR2 are LNHDA and SQIVND (reference sequence). CDR3 nucleotide sequence: TGTGCCAGTAGTATAGAAGCGGGAGTGTCTTACGAGCAGTACTTC. Its translation: CASSIEAGVSYEQYF.

This clone was recorded only once. This chain links TRBV6-5 with TRBJ2-2; 11 bases line up with TRBD2. Germline V gene lookup returns CDR1 MNHEY and CDR2 SVGAGI. This CDR3 contains 15 residues. Losses at the gene ends were 6 bases for V and 7 bases for J; bases not matched to a gene: 7. In nucleotides, the CDR3 is TGTGCCAGCAGCGACTGGCTAGCGGGGGGCGGGGAGCTGTTTTTT. Protein product: CASSDWLAGGGELFF.

There are a few counts of this clone. The V gene is TRBV2, the J gene TRBJ2-1; perhaps TRBD2 as D (5 bases). The CDR3 spans 14 residues. From germline, CDR1 is SNHLY and CDR2 FYNNEI. Trimming shortened V by 1 base and J by 9 bases, and 13 bases separated the two germline ends. CDR3 loop: CASSEGRAGSEQFF. The DNA of the CDR3 is TGTGCCAGCAGTGAAGGGCGGGCCGGCAGTGAGCAGTTCTTC.

The V gene is TRBV7-9, the J gene TRBJ2-7; 8 bases agree with TRBD1. The junction had 6 bases not matched to a gene; V was cut back by 1 base and J by 4 bases. CDR3 length: 15 amino acids. CDR1 and CDR2 from the germline V gene are SEHNR and FQNEAQ (reference sequence). Here the CDR3 reads CASSLGGQGSYEQYF. The CDR3 nucleotides are TGTGCCAGCAGCTTAGGAGGACAGGGCTCGTACGAGCAGTACTTC.

The rearrangement links TRBV5-1 to TRBJ1-1; D may be TRBD1 (5 bases). V was trimmed by 4 bases and J by 1 base, leaving 11 bases between them. The CDR3 extends over 14 amino acids. The germline gives CDR1 SGHRS, CDR2 YFSETQ. The CDR3 loop is CASSGAGPNTEAFF. In nucleotides, the CDR3 is TGCGCCAGCAGCGGGGCAGGCCCGAACACTGAAGCTTTCTTT.